This T cell receptor beta chain was captured in a study of shared clonotypes between healthy human individuals. The study's findings and limits: Larger richness was generally estimated for naive than memory subsets.

In the case of this clone: The antigen remains unidentified.

Method: immunoSEQ multiplex PCR; TCRdb's copy keeps in-frame clones and lacks some. This repertoire shows about 2.1 million clones, 90% to 95% found once; its top ten account for more than 1.5%. Germline CDR1 reads SGDLS; CDR2 reads YYNGEE. The CDR3 spans 12 residues. V was trimmed by 5 bases and J by 1 base, leaving 6 bases between them. Naive CD8 cells were CD45RO-negative, positively selected for CCR7, excluding terminally differentiated effector memory CD45RA+ cells. Every one of the donors was a Caucasian adult that lived in Nashville, Tennessee. J is TRBJ1-2 and V is TRBV9; D gene unclear. Sequencing used naive CD8+ T cells from PBMCs. The source is a young man in good health. Some clones in this sample may be carry-over from other donors' samples. CDR3 amino acids: CASSTYNYGYTF. CDR3 DNA sequence: TGTGCCAGCAGTACTTATAACTATGGCTACACCTTC.